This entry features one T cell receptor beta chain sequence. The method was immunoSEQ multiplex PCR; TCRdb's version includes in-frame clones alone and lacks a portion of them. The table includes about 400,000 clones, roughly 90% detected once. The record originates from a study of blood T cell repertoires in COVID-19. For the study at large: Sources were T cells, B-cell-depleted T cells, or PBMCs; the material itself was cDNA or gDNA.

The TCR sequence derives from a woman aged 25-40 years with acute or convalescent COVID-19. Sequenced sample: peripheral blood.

The CDR3 DNA sequence: TGCGCCAGCAGCTTGAGTAGCGGGGGCACAGATACGCAGTATTTT. This encodes CASSLSSGGTDTQYF. V gene TRBV5-1 combines with J gene TRBJ2-3; 8 positions match TRBD2. This CDR3 is built from 15 residues. The J segment lost 1 base and the V segment lost 1 base, leaving 2 bases of the junction unmatched. Germline V gives CDR1 SGHRS, CDR2 YFSETQ.